This TCR beta chain was sequenced for a study of post-analysis software for immune sequencing data. Study as a whole: Several disease courses (relapsing-remitting, secondary progressive and progressive-relapsing) of multiple sclerosis were included. Study-wide points: Samples from one preparation batch, clustered by F measure, grouped strongly together. Versus controls, multiple sclerosis patients showed significantly lower diversity (normalized Chao1). TRBV5-6, TRBV5-1 and TRBV20-1 were among roughly 5 TRBV segments more frequent in patients than controls.

As concerns this clonotype: Its cognate antigen is unknown.

Unique molecular identifiers featured in each of the TCR beta cDNA libraries. T cells numbering about 0.85 to 10 million gave rise to a few hundred thousand cDNA molecules. Each CDR3 protein is one row after TCRdb ran MiXCR on the PCR reads. The sample carries about 770,000 distinct CDR3 sequences, around 45% recorded once. CDR3 length: 16 residues. Germline V CDR1 and CDR2: DFQATT, SNEGSKA (reference sequence). J was trimmed by 2 bases and V by 4 bases; bases with no gene match: 7. Sequencing input: blood. The chain combines TRBV20-1 with TRBJ2-1; 11 bases agree with TRBD2. The clonotype comes from a girl aged 5 to 17 with multiple sclerosis. CDR3 nucleotide sequence: TGCAGTGCTAAGCAACTAGCGGGAGAAGCCTACAATGAGCAGTTCTTC. Translation: CSAKQLAGEAYNEQFF.